This T cell receptor beta chain came from a study of breast tumors, draining lymph nodes, adjacent tissues. Broader study findings: Tumor repertoires ranked between lymph nodes and nontumor tissue in diversity, with V and J gene preferences.

TCRdb reanalysed the multiplex PCR reads using MiXCR and keeps one entry per CDR3 protein. The sample includes under 15,000 distinct CDR3 sequences, roughly 70% of them seen just once. The germline CDR1 and CDR2 sequences are LGHNA and YSLEER. The CDR3 contains 15 residues. V lost 4 bases and J 0 bases, leaving 13 bases between the germline ends. Turning to this clonotype: Its specificity is unknown.

Sequencing was carried out using tumor-adjacent breast tissue. The TCR sequence derives from a female donor with breast cancer. Some clones in this sample may be carry-over from other donors' samples. The rearrangement links TRBV4-3 to TRBJ2-7; unclear D gene. This chain's CDR3 is CASSRNLDASYEQYF. In nucleotides, the CDR3 is TGCGCCAGCAGCCGGAACCTTGACGCCTCCTACGAGCAGTACTTC.